A selection of T cell receptor beta chains follows, all from one sample in a study of human T cells and chemical hapten exposure. TCRdb called the RACE reads again in MiXCR, with one record for every CDR3 protein. Here the sample spans roughly 250,000 distinct CDR3 sequences, about 8.1% being singletons. Sequencing used whole blood, obtained in connection with sensitization to the hapten diphenylcyclopropenone (DPC). The source is a middle-aged woman with alopecia areata. Some clones in this sample may be carry-over from other donors' samples. CDR3s include the opening cysteine and the closing phenylalanine or tryptophan. A D gene is named only where the DNA matches it firmly. Clone size is stated in some rows and not others, as once, few, many or a class when expanded.

J gene: TRBJ2-5
D gene: -
V gene: TRBV29-1
clone size: many
CDR3 protein: CSVEEAGLQETQYF
CDR3 DNA: TGCAGCGTTGAAGAGGCCGGACTCCAAGAGACCCAGTACTTC

J gene: TRBJ2-7
D gene: TRBD2
V gene: TRBV7-6
clone size: -
CDR3 protein: CASSPTSELGEQYF
CDR3 DNA: TGTGCCAGCAGCCCGACTAGCGAACTAGGCGAGCAGTACTTC

J gene: TRBJ2-2
D gene: -
V gene: TRBV5-6
clone size: -
CDR3 protein: CASSPIGREFHTGELFF
CDR3 DNA: TGTGCCAGCAGCCCCATCGGTCGAGAATTCCACACCGGGGAGCTGTTTTTT

J gene: TRBJ2-5
D gene: TRBD1
V gene: TRBV7-3
clone size: many
CDR3 protein: CASSTGQGGTQYF
CDR3 DNA: TGTGCCAGCAGCACGGGACAGGGAGGGACCCAGTACTTC

J gene: TRBJ2-1
D gene: -
V gene: TRBV29-1
clone size: few
CDR3 protein: CSVVRVSYNEQFF
CDR3 DNA: TGCAGCGTTGTACGGGTCTCCTACAATGAGCAGTTCTTC

J gene: TRBJ2-2
D gene: -
V gene: TRBV9
clone size: -
CDR3 protein: CASSVIGAPNTGELFF
CDR3 DNA: TGTGCCAGCAGCGTCATCGGGGCACCGAACACCGGGGAGCTGTTTTTT

J gene: TRBJ2-1
D gene: TRBD2
V gene: TRBV3-1
clone size: -
CDR3 protein: CASLAGTSGKGEQFF
CDR3 DNA: TGTGCCAGCCTCGCCGGGACTAGCGGGAAGGGTGAGCAGTTCTTC

J gene: TRBJ1-1
D gene: -
V gene: TRBV7-2
clone size: few
CDR3 protein: CASSPRQKSEAFF
CDR3 DNA: TGTGCCAGCAGCCCCCGACAGAAGTCTGAAGCTTTCTTT

J gene: TRBJ2-1
D gene: TRBD2
V gene: TRBV6-2/TRBV6-3
clone size: few
CDR3 protein: CASKIGLAGGSEQFF
CDR3 DNA: TGTGCCAGCAAAATCGGACTAGCGGGAGGATCTGAGCAGTTCTTC

J gene: TRBJ1-4
D gene: -
V gene: TRBV12-3/TRBV12-4
clone size: -
CDR3 protein: CASSFAALGEKLFF
CDR3 DNA: TGTGCCAGCAGTTTCGCGGCCCTCGGGGAAAAACTGTTTTTT

J gene: TRBJ1-2
D gene: -
V gene: TRBV6-1
clone size: few
CDR3 protein: CASSEVPGYTF
CDR3 DNA: TGTGCCAGCAGTGAAGTCCCGGGCTACACCTTC

J gene: TRBJ1-1
D gene: -
V gene: TRBV5-1
clone size: few
CDR3 protein: CASSLYKSNTEAFF
CDR3 DNA: TGCGCCAGCAGCTTGTACAAATCGAACACTGAAGCTTTCTTT

J gene: TRBJ2-1
D gene: TRBD2
V gene: TRBV11-2
clone size: -
CDR3 protein: CASSSTGLASNEQFF
CDR3 DNA: TGTGCCAGCAGCTCCACTGGACTAGCGTCCAATGAGCAGTTCTTC

J gene: TRBJ1-1
D gene: TRBD1
V gene: TRBV6-5
clone size: -
CDR3 protein: CASSRDRRNTEAFF
CDR3 DNA: TGTGCCAGCAGTAGGGACAGGAGGAACACTGAAGCTTTCTTT

J gene: TRBJ1-2
D gene: -
V gene: TRBV6-5
clone size: -
CDR3 protein: CASSSQNRARTF
CDR3 DNA: TGTGCCAGCAGCTCCCAAAACAGGGCCCGGACCTTC

J gene: TRBJ2-5
D gene: TRBD1
V gene: TRBV19
clone size: few
CDR3 protein: CASSITGVGQETQYF
CDR3 DNA: TGTGCCAGTAGTATAACAGGGGTCGGGCAAGAGACCCAGTACTTC

J gene: TRBJ1-3
D gene: -
V gene: TRBV7-9
clone size: -
CDR3 protein: CASSSPGGAGNTIYF
CDR3 DNA: TGTGCCAGCAGCAGCCCGGGGGGCGCTGGAAACACCATATATTTT

J gene: TRBJ2-5
D gene: -
V gene: TRBV4-2
clone size: -
CDR3 protein: CASSQDGVGETQYF
CDR3 DNA: TGTGCCAGCAGCCAAGATGGCGTGGGGGAGACCCAGTACTTC

J gene: TRBJ1-1
D gene: TRBD1
V gene: TRBV6-2/TRBV6-3
clone size: few
CDR3 protein: CASRTGLTEAFF
CDR3 DNA: TGTGCCAGCAGGACAGGGCTCACTGAAGCTTTCTTT

J gene: TRBJ2-7
D gene: -
V gene: TRBV15
clone size: -
CDR3 protein: CATSRDPGHFYEQYF
CDR3 DNA: TGTGCCACCAGCAGAGATCCGGGACACTTCTACGAGCAGTACTTC

J gene: TRBJ2-6
D gene: -
V gene: TRBV7-2
clone size: -
CDR3 protein: CASSTPVNRAWANVLTF
CDR3 DNA: TGTGCCAGCAGCACACCGGTAAACAGAGCCTGGGCCAACGTCCTGACTTTC

J gene: TRBJ2-7
D gene: -
V gene: TRBV20-1
clone size: few
CDR3 protein: CSAGTGTTSYEQYF
CDR3 DNA: TGCAGTGCTGGTACCGGGACGACCTCCTACGAGCAGTACTTC

J gene: TRBJ1-2
D gene: TRBD1
V gene: TRBV4-1
clone size: few
CDR3 protein: CASSQPMAGGMNYGYTF
CDR3 DNA: TGCGCCAGCAGCCAACCCATGGCAGGGGGCATGAACTATGGCTACACCTTC

J gene: TRBJ1-5
D gene: TRBD1
V gene: TRBV5-1
clone size: few
CDR3 protein: CASSLTGQGSNQPQHF
CDR3 DNA: TGCGCCAGCAGCTTAACAGGACAGGGGAGCAATCAGCCCCAGCATTTT

J gene: TRBJ1-2
D gene: -
V gene: TRBV20-1
clone size: few
CDR3 protein: CSATGAASYGYTF
CDR3 DNA: TGCAGTGCCACCGGGGCAGCCAGCTATGGCTACACCTTC

J gene: TRBJ1-4
D gene: -
V gene: TRBV29-1
clone size: many
CDR3 protein: CSARFSVNEKLFF
CDR3 DNA: TGCAGCGCCCGATTCTCCGTTAATGAAAAACTGTTTTTT

J gene: TRBJ2-1
D gene: TRBD1
V gene: TRBV7-3
clone size: -
CDR3 protein: CASSVTGGYNEQFF
CDR3 DNA: TGTGCCAGCAGTGTCACAGGGGGTTACAATGAGCAGTTCTTC

J gene: TRBJ2-5
D gene: -
V gene: TRBV25-1
clone size: -
CDR3 protein: CASSGAVVTQYF
CDR3 DNA: TGTGCCAGCAGTGGGGCAGTTGTGACCCAGTACTTC

J gene: TRBJ2-1
D gene: TRBD1
V gene: TRBV28
clone size: -
CDR3 protein: CASSFPDRGNNEQFF
CDR3 DNA: TGTGCCAGCAGTTTCCCAGACAGGGGGAACAATGAGCAGTTCTTC

J gene: TRBJ1-4
D gene: -
V gene: TRBV4-3
clone size: -
CDR3 protein: CASSQGSVTNEKLFF
CDR3 DNA: TGCGCCAGCAGCCAAGGGTCAGTCACTAATGAAAAACTGTTTTTT

J gene: TRBJ2-7
D gene: -
V gene: TRBV20-1
clone size: few
CDR3 protein: CSARDPVRSPSYEQYF
CDR3 DNA: TGCAGTGCTAGAGATCCGGTCAGGAGCCCTAGCTACGAGCAGTACTTC

J gene: TRBJ2-1
D gene: TRBD2
V gene: TRBV20-1
clone size: many
CDR3 protein: CSAYRDVPGLNYNEQFF
CDR3 DNA: TGCAGTGCTTATCGTGACGTCCCGGGACTAAACTACAATGAGCAGTTCTTC

J gene: TRBJ1-1
D gene: -
V gene: TRBV10-3
clone size: -
CDR3 protein: CAISESPGTEAFF
CDR3 DNA: TGTGCCATCAGTGAGTCGCCGGGGACTGAAGCTTTCTTT

J gene: TRBJ2-5
D gene: -
V gene: TRBV7-2
clone size: -
CDR3 protein: CASSLYPQRQETQYF
CDR3 DNA: TGTGCCAGCAGCTTATACCCACAGCGGCAAGAGACCCAGTACTTC

J gene: TRBJ1-2
D gene: -
V gene: TRBV2
clone size: -
CDR3 protein: CASSERPSYGYTF
CDR3 DNA: TGTGCCAGCAGTGAACGACCTAGCTATGGCTACACCTTC

J gene: TRBJ2-7
D gene: TRBD2
V gene: TRBV7-2
clone size: few
CDR3 protein: CASSSSGVYEQYF
CDR3 DNA: TGTGCCAGCAGCTCTAGCGGGGTCTACGAGCAGTACTTC

J gene: TRBJ2-3
D gene: -
V gene: TRBV7-9
clone size: -
CDR3 protein: CASSPPGVGGTDTQYF
CDR3 DNA: TGTGCCAGCAGCCCCCCCGGGGTAGGGGGCACAGATACGCAGTATTTT

J gene: TRBJ2-5
D gene: -
V gene: TRBV5-1
clone size: -
CDR3 protein: CASSKEGEGPRETQYF
CDR3 DNA: TGCGCCAGCAGCAAGGAGGGGGAGGGCCCTCGAGAGACCCAGTACTTC

J gene: TRBJ2-1
D gene: TRBD2
V gene: TRBV29-1
clone size: few
CDR3 protein: CSVAAGGVDEQFF
CDR3 DNA: TGCAGCGTTGCAGCGGGAGGGGTGGATGAGCAGTTCTTC

J gene: TRBJ2-2
D gene: TRBD2
V gene: TRBV6-1
clone size: -
CDR3 protein: CASSVRTSGFGELFF
CDR3 DNA: TGTGCCAGCAGTGTAAGGACTAGCGGGTTCGGGGAGCTGTTTTTT

J gene: TRBJ1-1
D gene: -
V gene: TRBV2
clone size: few
CDR3 protein: CASRWTRWDTEAFF
CDR3 DNA: TGTGCCAGCAGGTGGACAAGATGGGACACTGAAGCTTTCTTT

J gene: TRBJ1-6
D gene: -
V gene: TRBV6-2/TRBV6-3
clone size: -
CDR3 protein: CASRTSGSPLHF
CDR3 DNA: TGTGCCAGCAGAACCTCCGGTTCACCCCTCCACTTT

J gene: TRBJ2-7
D gene: -
V gene: TRBV10-3
clone size: few
CDR3 protein: CAISDPGVAPSYEQYF
CDR3 DNA: TGTGCCATCAGTGACCCGGGAGTAGCGCCTTCCTACGAGCAGTACTTC

J gene: TRBJ2-7
D gene: -
V gene: TRBV10-3
clone size: few
CDR3 protein: CAIAQTTHEQYF
CDR3 DNA: TGTGCCATCGCCCAAACCACCCACGAGCAGTACTTC

J gene: TRBJ2-7
D gene: TRBD2
V gene: TRBV20-1
clone size: few
CDR3 protein: CSADPISGGSYEQYF
CDR3 DNA: TGCAGTGCGGATCCCATCTCGGGAGGGTCCTACGAGCAGTACTTC

J gene: TRBJ1-2
D gene: TRBD1
V gene: TRBV29-1
clone size: few
CDR3 protein: CSVPKGQGHGYTF
CDR3 DNA: TGCAGCGTTCCTAAGGGACAGGGCCACGGCTACACCTTC

J gene: TRBJ2-7
D gene: -
V gene: TRBV6-2/TRBV6-3
clone size: -
CDR3 protein: CASGGRTYEQYF
CDR3 DNA: TGTGCCAGCGGAGGACGGACTTACGAGCAGTACTTC

J gene: TRBJ1-5
D gene: TRBD1
V gene: TRBV29-1
clone size: many
CDR3 protein: CSVATGLSSNQPQHF
CDR3 DNA: TGCAGCGTTGCGACAGGGCTTTCTAGCAATCAGCCCCAGCATTTT

J gene: TRBJ2-1
D gene: -
V gene: TRBV4-2
clone size: many
CDR3 protein: CASSQDRAARKDEQFF
CDR3 DNA: TGTGCCAGCAGCCAAGATCGGGCGGCTAGGAAGGATGAGCAGTTCTTC

J gene: TRBJ2-7
D gene: -
V gene: TRBV9
clone size: few
CDR3 protein: CASSFNQGYEQYF
CDR3 DNA: TGTGCCAGCAGCTTTAACCAGGGCTACGAGCAGTACTTC

J gene: TRBJ2-2
D gene: -
V gene: TRBV6-5
clone size: -
CDR3 protein: CASRRSAQAYTGELFF
CDR3 DNA: TGTGCCAGCAGGCGATCAGCACAGGCTTACACCGGGGAGCTGTTTTTT